The present entry profiles one TCR beta chain with its context. Using immunoSEQ multiplex PCR, the repertoire was profiled, and TCRdb retains in-frame clones only, with some absent. This table has around 80,000 clones, 94% appearing once. Per the germline V gene, CDR1 is MNHEY and CDR2 is SMNVEV (reference sequence). Trimming took 0 bases from V and 2 from J, leaving 11 bases between them. This CDR3 comprises 16 residues. The data derive from a study of T cell changes during pregnancy in multiple sclerosis. The TCR originated in a female donor in good health, enrolled as a control in a pregnancy study. The sample here was peripheral blood, taken in the second trimester of pregnancy. The rearrangement uses TRBV27 and TRBJ2-1; D might be TRBD2 (6 bases). The CDR3 protein is CASSLSGGATYNEQFF. As DNA, the CDR3 is TGTGCCAGCAGTTTATCAGGCGGGGCAACCTACAATGAGCAGTTCTTC.